This is a list of T cell receptor beta chains from one sample in a study of cytomegalovirus exposure and HLA in healthy donors. Clones were sequenced by immunoSEQ multiplex PCR, and TCRdb holds only the in-frame ones, with some missing. The sample lists about 160,000 clones, 86% seen once, with roughly 1.9% in the top ten. Sequencing was done on a sample of PBMCs. The receptors were sampled from a woman aged 18-29 years in good health and CMV-seronegative. Each CDR3 is given with its conserved first and last residue. Fields, in order: J gene, V gene, D gene, clone size, CDR3 DNA, CDR3 protein. The D gene is left open where the match is weak. Clone size is not always given. Where it is, it says once, few, many or a class for expanded clones.

j_gene: TRBJ2-1; v_gene: TRBV5-1; d_gene: NA; abundance: NA; CDR3nt: TGCGCCAGCAGCTTGGCCAGTCCCTACAATGAGCAGTTCTTC; CDR3aa: CASSLASPYNEQFF
j_gene: TRBJ2-7; v_gene: TRBV5-1; d_gene: NA; abundance: NA; CDR3nt: TGCGCCAGCAGCTTAGACAGGAATTTGGGGGACTACGAGCAGTACTTC; CDR3aa: CASSLDRNLGDYEQYF
j_gene: TRBJ1-2; v_gene: TRBV19; d_gene: NA; abundance: NA; CDR3nt: TGTGCCAGTAGTTGGGAGGACCGCTATGGCTACACCTTC; CDR3aa: CASSWEDRYGYTF
j_gene: TRBJ1-1; v_gene: TRBV30; d_gene: NA; abundance: few; CDR3nt: TGTGCCTGGAGTGTACAATACACTGAAGCTTTCTTT; CDR3aa: CAWSVQYTEAFF
j_gene: TRBJ2-7; v_gene: TRBV29-1; d_gene: NA; abundance: NA; CDR3nt: TGCAGCGTTGAGGGCTCCTCCGACTCCCGGGCGGGGGAGCAGTACTTC; CDR3aa: CSVEGSSDSRAGEQYF
j_gene: TRBJ2-5; v_gene: TRBV7-7; d_gene: TRBD1; abundance: NA; CDR3nt: TGTGCCAGCAGCCTGGGACAGGGAGGGCAAGAGACCCAGTACTTC; CDR3aa: CASSLGQGGQETQYF
j_gene: TRBJ2-5; v_gene: TRBV11-2; d_gene: TRBD2; abundance: NA; CDR3nt: TGTGCCAGCAGCTTATCTTTGACTAGCGGGGCCCAAGAGACCCAGTACTTC; CDR3aa: CASSLSLTSGAQETQYF
j_gene: TRBJ1-3; v_gene: TRBV21-1; d_gene: NA; abundance: NA; CDR3nt: TGTGCCAGCGATGTCAGGGGATATGGAAACACCATATATTTT; CDR3aa: CASDVRGYGNTIYF
j_gene: TRBJ2-4; v_gene: TRBV7-9; d_gene: NA; abundance: NA; CDR3nt: TGTGCCAGCAGCTTAGGCTTCAGGGGTACCAAAAACATTCAGTACTTC; CDR3aa: CASSLGFRGTKNIQYF
j_gene: TRBJ2-3; v_gene: TRBV6-1; d_gene: TRBD1; abundance: NA; CDR3nt: TGTGCCAGCACCCGGGACAGGGGGCTCCCTACGCAGTATTTT; CDR3aa: CASTRDRGLPTQYF
j_gene: TRBJ1-1; v_gene: TRBV4-1; d_gene: TRBD1; abundance: NA; CDR3nt: TGCGCCAGCAGACCCGACAGGGACACTGAAGCTTTCTTT; CDR3aa: CASRPDRDTEAFF
j_gene: TRBJ2-3; v_gene: TRBV5-1; d_gene: TRBD2; abundance: NA; CDR3nt: TGCGCCAGCAGCTTAGGACTAGCCGATCCAGATACGCAGTATTTT; CDR3aa: CASSLGLADPDTQYF
j_gene: TRBJ2-3; v_gene: TRBV6-4; d_gene: TRBD2; abundance: NA; CDR3nt: TGTGCCAGCAGTAAAGCGGGAGGAACAGATACGCAGTATTTT; CDR3aa: CASSKAGGTDTQYF
j_gene: TRBJ1-2; v_gene: TRBV10-3; d_gene: TRBD1; abundance: once; CDR3nt: TGTGCCATCAGGGACAGGGACACCCTCTATGGCTACACCTTC; CDR3aa: CAIRDRDTLYGYTF
j_gene: TRBJ2-5; v_gene: TRBV7-6; d_gene: NA; abundance: few; CDR3nt: TGTGCCAGCAGCTTTTTGGGTACAGGGGAGACCCAGTACTTC; CDR3aa: CASSFLGTGETQYF
j_gene: TRBJ2-1; v_gene: TRBV7-9; d_gene: TRBD1; abundance: NA; CDR3nt: TGTGCCAGCAGCATATTGCAGGGGGTAATTCGTGAGCAGTTCTTC; CDR3aa: CASSILQGVIREQFF
j_gene: TRBJ1-2; v_gene: TRBV28; d_gene: TRBD1; abundance: once; CDR3nt: TGTGCCAGCAGGGGGACAGGGAATCGGCTTAACTATGGCTACACCTTC; CDR3aa: CASRGTGNRLNYGYTF
j_gene: TRBJ2-3; v_gene: TRBV6-1; d_gene: TRBD2; abundance: NA; CDR3nt: TGTGCCAGCATCCGGACTAGCTACAGACCAGATACGCAGTATTTT; CDR3aa: CASIRTSYRPDTQYF
j_gene: TRBJ2-7; v_gene: TRBV28; d_gene: TRBD2; abundance: NA; CDR3nt: TGTGCCAGCAGATTATTGCGGGAGGGCTCCTACGAGCAGTACTTC; CDR3aa: CASRLLREGSYEQYF
j_gene: TRBJ2-7; v_gene: TRBV5-1; d_gene: TRBD2; abundance: NA; CDR3nt: TGCGCCAGCAGCCCCTTAGCGGGGAGCTCCTACGAGCAGTACTTC; CDR3aa: CASSPLAGSSYEQYF
j_gene: TRBJ1-2; v_gene: TRBV25-1; d_gene: TRBD1; abundance: NA; CDR3nt: TGTGCCTCACAGGGGGATGGCTATGGCTACACCTTC; CDR3aa: CASQGDGYGYTF
j_gene: TRBJ2-1; v_gene: TRBV7-9; d_gene: TRBD2; abundance: NA; CDR3nt: TGTGCCAGCAGCGGACTAGTTGTCAATGAGCAGTTCTTC; CDR3aa: CASSGLVVNEQFF
j_gene: TRBJ2-1; v_gene: TRBV19; d_gene: TRBD1; abundance: NA; CDR3nt: TGTGCCAGTAGTGTTGGGACAGGGAGTAATGAGCAGTTCTTC; CDR3aa: CASSVGTGSNEQFF
j_gene: TRBJ1-2; v_gene: TRBV5-4; d_gene: NA; abundance: NA; CDR3nt: TGTGCCAGCAGCTTGGTGGCAGGGAGCGGGACCTACTATGGCTACACCTTC; CDR3aa: CASSLVAGSGTYYGYTF
j_gene: TRBJ2-7; v_gene: TRBV5-1; d_gene: TRBD2; abundance: NA; CDR3nt: TGCGCCAGCAGACTAGCGAGCTCCTACGAGCAGTACTTC; CDR3aa: CASRLASSYEQYF
j_gene: TRBJ1-2; v_gene: TRBV5-6; d_gene: TRBD1; abundance: NA; CDR3nt: TGTGCCAGCAGCCGGGACAGTTCAGGGAGCTATGGCTACACCTTC; CDR3aa: CASSRDSSGSYGYTF
j_gene: TRBJ1-4; v_gene: TRBV6-5; d_gene: NA; abundance: NA; CDR3nt: TGTGCCAGCAGTTCTCGCGGGGGGGCAACTAATGAAAAACTGTTTTTT; CDR3aa: CASSSRGGATNEKLFF
j_gene: TRBJ2-3; v_gene: TRBV5-1; d_gene: NA; abundance: few; CDR3nt: TGCGCCAGCAGCTCCTCCCGCGGGGCAGATACGCAGTATTTT; CDR3aa: CASSSSRGADTQYF
j_gene: TRBJ2-1; v_gene: TRBV11-2; d_gene: NA; abundance: NA; CDR3nt: TGTGCCAGCAGCTCCGTAAGGGGGTTCAACTACAATGAGCAGTTCTTC; CDR3aa: CASSSVRGFNYNEQFF
j_gene: TRBJ1-1; v_gene: TRBV2; d_gene: NA; abundance: few; CDR3nt: TGTGCCAGCAGTCCACAGGGTATCGCTGAAGCTTTCTTT; CDR3aa: CASSPQGIAEAFF
j_gene: TRBJ1-1; v_gene: TRBV6-1; d_gene: NA; abundance: NA; CDR3nt: TGTGCCAGCAGTGGAAGAGAGGAAACTGAAGCTTTCTTT; CDR3aa: CASSGREETEAFF
j_gene: TRBJ2-3; v_gene: TRBV6-1; d_gene: NA; abundance: NA; CDR3nt: TGTGCCAGCAGTGAAGCGGCCAACACAGATACGCAGTATTTT; CDR3aa: CASSEAANTDTQYF
j_gene: TRBJ2-1; v_gene: TRBV11-3; d_gene: NA; abundance: NA; CDR3nt: TGTGCCAGCAGCTTTCGGGGATCGAATGAGCAGTTCTTC; CDR3aa: CASSFRGSNEQFF
j_gene: TRBJ2-7; v_gene: TRBV2; d_gene: TRBD2; abundance: NA; CDR3nt: TGTGCCAGCAGCCGGACTAGCAGTTACGAGCAGTACTTC; CDR3aa: CASSRTSSYEQYF
j_gene: TRBJ1-2; v_gene: TRBV7-9; d_gene: NA; abundance: NA; CDR3nt: TGTGCCAGCAGTTCAGTCTATGGCTACACCTTC; CDR3aa: CASSSVYGYTF
j_gene: TRBJ2-7; v_gene: TRBV6-5; d_gene: TRBD1; abundance: once; CDR3nt: TGTGCCAGCAGGTTAGGACAGGGTGCCTACGAGCAGTACTTC; CDR3aa: CASRLGQGAYEQYF
j_gene: TRBJ1-2; v_gene: TRBV28; d_gene: NA; abundance: NA; CDR3nt: TGTGCCAGCAGTTTGACCCCGGACAGTTCCTATGGCTACACCTTC; CDR3aa: CASSLTPDSSYGYTF
j_gene: TRBJ2-3; v_gene: TRBV2; d_gene: TRBD2; abundance: NA; CDR3nt: TGTGCCAGCGGAACCGGGACTAGCGTACATACGCAGTATTTT; CDR3aa: CASGTGTSVHTQYF
j_gene: TRBJ2-4; v_gene: TRBV5-6; d_gene: NA; abundance: NA; CDR3nt: TGTGCCAGCAGCTTGGACGTCATAGGGGACATTCAGTACTTC; CDR3aa: CASSLDVIGDIQYF
j_gene: TRBJ2-2; v_gene: TRBV9; d_gene: NA; abundance: NA; CDR3nt: TGTGCCAGCAGCGTATACGGTCCGAACACCGGGGAGCTGTTTTTT; CDR3aa: CASSVYGPNTGELFF
j_gene: TRBJ2-7; v_gene: TRBV25-1; d_gene: NA; abundance: NA; CDR3nt: TGTGCCAGCAGTGTGAGGGACTTCTCCTACGAGCAGTACTTC; CDR3aa: CASSVRDFSYEQYF
j_gene: TRBJ2-1; v_gene: TRBV4-1; d_gene: TRBD2; abundance: NA; CDR3nt: TGCGCCAGCAGCCGGATACTAGCGGAGACCTACAATGAGCAGTTCTTC; CDR3aa: CASSRILAETYNEQFF
j_gene: TRBJ1-4; v_gene: TRBV5-1; d_gene: NA; abundance: NA; CDR3nt: TGCGCCAGCAGCTTGTCGGCGGGGGGGAGTGAAAAACTGTTTTTT; CDR3aa: CASSLSAGGSEKLFF
j_gene: TRBJ1-1; v_gene: TRBV5-4; d_gene: NA; abundance: NA; CDR3nt: TGTGCCAGCAGCTCCACGACCTATAGCGCTGAAGCTTTCTTT; CDR3aa: CASSSTTYSAEAFF
j_gene: TRBJ1-2; v_gene: TRBV9; d_gene: NA; abundance: NA; CDR3nt: TGTGCCAGCAGCGTAGGAGGAGCAACCACTGGCTACACCTTC; CDR3aa: CASSVGGATTGYTF
j_gene: TRBJ2-2; v_gene: TRBV2; d_gene: TRBD2; abundance: NA; CDR3nt: TGTGCCAGCAGGGAGCGGGAGACCGGGGAGCTGTTTTTT; CDR3aa: CASRERETGELFF
j_gene: TRBJ1-2; v_gene: TRBV7-3; d_gene: TRBD1; abundance: NA; CDR3nt: TGTGCCAGCAGCTTAATGCCACCTGGACAGGGAGACTATGGCTACACCTTC; CDR3aa: CASSLMPPGQGDYGYTF
j_gene: TRBJ2-3; v_gene: TRBV5-1; d_gene: TRBD1; abundance: NA; CDR3nt: TGCGCCAGCAGCTTCGCGACAGGGCACACAGATACGCAGTATTTT; CDR3aa: CASSFATGHTDTQYF
j_gene: TRBJ2-7; v_gene: TRBV28; d_gene: NA; abundance: NA; CDR3nt: TGTGCCAGCAGTTTAGCGGGGGCGCTGGCCGAGCAGTACTTC; CDR3aa: CASSLAGALAEQYF